This entry lists 16 T cell receptor beta chains sequenced from one sample in a study of blood T cell repertoires in COVID-19. Profiled with immunoSEQ multiplex PCR; TCRdb holds only in-frame clones, not every one. Here the sample spans 170,000 or so clones, approximately 88% being singletons. Sequencing was carried out using peripheral blood. The origin of the receptors is a woman aged 40-49 years with COVID-19, enrolled during active disease.

This chain uses TRBV18 with TRBJ2-3, with TRBD2 matching 10 bases. The junction had 3 bases not matched to a gene; V was cut back by 3 bases and J by 3 bases. The CDR3 length is 15 residues. Germline CDR1 is KGHSH and CDR2 is LQKENI. The CDR3 DNA sequence: TGTGCCAGCTCACCCCCTAGCGGGAGAACAGATACGCAGTATTTT. It codes for CASSPPSGRTDTQYF.

The chain employs TRBV2 and TRBJ2-1; D might be TRBD2 (6 bases). This CDR3 comprises 13 residues. CDR1 and CDR2 from the germline V gene are SNHLY and FYNNEI. Trimming removed 10 bases at V and 4 bases at J, with 14 bases between. The CDR3 reads CATKLGGYNEQFF. The CDR3 region has the DNA TGTGCCACCAAGCTGGGGGGATACAATGAGCAGTTCTTC.

The J gene is TRBJ2-7, the V gene TRBV24-1; 8 nucleotides match TRBD1. Losses at the gene ends were 2 bases for V and 0 bases for J; bases not matched to a gene: 5. This CDR3 is 16 amino acids long. Germline V gene lookup returns CDR1 KGHDR and CDR2 SFDVKD. The CDR3 reads CATSDYGTGSSYEQYF. CDR3 sequence (DNA): TGTGCCACCAGTGATTATGGGACAGGCAGCTCCTACGAGCAGTACTTC.

The chain combines TRBV5-4 with TRBJ2-2, with TRBD1 identical over 8 bases. The germline CDR1 and CDR2 sequences are SGHNT and YYREEE (reference sequence). This CDR3 has 15 amino acids. Trimming cost V 5 bases and J 7 bases; bases outside gene matches: 10. The DNA for the CDR3 is TGTGCCAGCAGACTTCAGGGGGCGCGGGGCGGGGAGCTGTTTTTT. Its protein product is CASRLQGARGGELFF.

About this clone itself: One end of the junction fails to match germline, which may point to a read error. V is TRBV19 and J is TRBJ1-1, with TRBD1 as a possible D gene (6 bases). Looked up from germline, CDR1 is LNHDA and CDR2 is SQIVND (reference sequence). The CDR3 loop spans 12 amino acids. CDR3 nucleotide sequence: TGTGCCAGCAGTACAGGGTACACTGAAGCTTTCTTT. This sequence encodes CASSTGYTEAFF. Filled out from reference TRBV19 and TRBJ1-1, the complete variable domain reads DGGITQSPKYLFRKEGQNVTLSCEQNLNHDAMYWYRQDPGQGLRLIYYSQIVNDFQKGDIAEGYSVSREKKESFPLTVTSAQKNPTAFYLCASSTGYTEAFFGQGTRLTVV.

This chain joins TRBV19 and TRBJ1-2, with D unclear. This CDR3 is 15 amino acids long. CDR1 and CDR2 from the germline V gene are LNHDA and SQIVND (reference sequence). V was clipped by 5 bases and J by 8 bases, with 21 bases between them. CDR3 region: CASSSDQLHKEGYTF. DNA for the CDR3: TGTGCCAGTAGTTCCGACCAATTACATAAGGAGGGCTACACCTTC.

The J gene is TRBJ1-2, the V gene TRBV27, with 8 bases lining up with TRBD1. The CDR3 runs to 17 residues. J was trimmed by 8 bases and V by 5 bases; bases with no gene match: 19. CDR1 and CDR2 (germline): MNHEY, SMNVEV (reference sequence). This CDR3 reads CASSPSDRAREDWGYTF. The CDR3 region has the DNA TGTGCCAGCAGTCCTTCGGACAGGGCTAGGGAGGATTGGGGCTACACCTTC.

Only one count was recorded for this clone. The V gene is TRBV3-1 (or the pseudogene TRBV3-2), the J gene TRBJ2-2, with D possibly matching TRBD1 (5 bases). With 4 bases removed from V and 0 bases from J, the gap between germline ends came to 6 bases. The CDR3 extends over 14 amino acids. Germline V gene data show CDR1 as LGHDT and CDR2 as YNNKEL (reference sequence). In DNA form, the CDR3 reads TGTGCCAGCAGCCCAGGGCCGAACACCGGGGAGCTGTTTTTT. This gives the protein CASSPGPNTGELFF.

This chain links TRBV5-1 with TRBJ2-2; possibly TRBD1 for D (6 bases). Germline V gene lookup returns CDR1 SGHRS and CDR2 YFSETQ. The CDR3 is 16 residues long. V shed 2 bases and J shed 5 bases, with 16 bases lying between them. Here the CDR3 reads CASSFFTGRSTGELFF. The CDR3, as DNA: TGCGCCAGCAGCTTCTTTACAGGGAGATCAACCGGGGAGCTGTTTTTT.

This clone was picked up one time. The genes are TRBV5-1 and TRBJ1-4; D is ambiguous. Germline CDR1 and CDR2: SGHRS and YFSETQ. V lost 2 bases to trimming and J lost 0 bases, with 8 bases between them. This CDR3 has 15 residues. CDR3 nucleotides: TGCGCCAGCAGCTTTGATACAGCAACTAATGAAAAACTGTTTTTT. Its protein is CASSFDTATNEKLFF.

This clone was picked up one time. The J gene is TRBJ1-1, the V gene TRBV24-1, with no clear D. CDR1 KGHDR and CDR2 SFDVKD come from the germline V gene. The CDR3 length is 17 residues. V was clipped by 4 bases and J by 2 bases, with 19 bases between them. The CDR3 loop is CATSDRRGGIRNTEAFF. The CDR3, as DNA: TGTGCCACCAGTGACCGGCGGGGAGGGATCCGAAACACTGAAGCTTTCTTT.

Only one count was recorded for this clone. V gene TRBV7-2 combines with J gene TRBJ1-2; a possible D gene is TRBD1 (5 bases). Germline V lookup: CDR1 SGHTA, CDR2 FQGNSA. The V end lost 4 bases, the J end lost 7 bases, and 19 bases lay between the germline ends. This CDR3 is 15 amino acids long. The CDR3: CASSSRDGGRSGYTF. The CDR3 nucleotides are TGTGCCAGCAGCTCGCGGGACGGGGGGAGGAGTGGCTACACCTTC. The variable domain in full, with the rest retrieved from reference TRBV7-2 and TRBJ1-2, is GAGVSQSPSNKVTEKGKDVELRCDPISGHTALYWYRQSLGQGLEFLIYFQGNSAPDKSGLPSDRFSAERTGGSVSTLTIQRTQQEDSAVYLCASSSRDGGRSGYTFGSGTRLTVV.

The chain combines TRBV11-3 with TRBJ2-5, with D maybe TRBD1 (5 bases). The V end lost 2 bases, the J end lost 5 bases, and 9 bases lay between the germline ends. The germline CDR1 and CDR2 sequences are SGHNT and YENEEA. The CDR3 is 13 amino acids. DNA of the CDR3: TGTGCCAGCAGCTTACCAGGGCTGGAGACCCAGTACTTC. It specifies CASSLPGLETQYF.

V and J are TRBV7-3 and TRBJ1-2; 9 bases map to TRBD1. Germline V gene lookup returns CDR1 SGHTA and CDR2 FQGTGA. The CDR3 spans 13 residues. V trimming: 5 bases; J trimming: 6 bases; junction bases outside the gene matches: 4. The CDR3 spells CASSRTGADGYTF. CDR3 DNA: TGTGCCAGCAGCCGGACAGGGGCGGATGGCTACACCTTC. Full variable domain (missing parts from reference TRBV7-3 and TRBJ1-2): GAGVSQTPSNKVTEKGKYVELRCDPISGHTALYWYRQSLGQGPEFLIYFQGTGAADDSGLPNDRFFAVRPEGSVSTLKIQRTERGDSAVYLCASSRTGADGYTFGSGTRLTVV.

This chain joins TRBV5-6 and TRBJ2-7, with 7 bases matching TRBD1. The CDR3 runs 15 residues. Trimming took 3 bases from V and 3 from J; bases not matched to a gene: 9. Germline values: CDR1 SGHDT, CDR2 YYEEEE. Here the CDR3 DNA reads TGTGCCAGCAGCTCCCTCGACAGGGCGTACTACGAGCAGTACTTC. Residues: CASSSLDRAYYEQYF.

This rearrangement joins TRBV5-1 to TRBJ2-7, with 8 bases lining up with TRBD1. V dropped 0 bases and J dropped 5; count of bases not matched to a gene: 4. Germline V CDR1 and CDR2: SGHRS, YFSETQ. The CDR3 totals 14 residues. CDR3 region: CASSLVGQGDEQYF. CDR3 DNA: TGCGCCAGCAGCTTGGTTGGACAGGGCGACGAGCAGTACTTC.